Each of the 8 T cell receptor beta chains below was sequenced from the same sample in a study of blood T cell repertoires in COVID-19. Measured with immunoSEQ multiplex PCR; TCRdb has only the in-frame clones, and not every one. The table includes some 180,000 clones, 60% to 85% detected once. Material for sequencing was peripheral blood. These receptors originate from a woman aged 50 to 60 with active or convalescent COVID-19.

CDR3 DNA: TGCAGCGTTCTGCCCGGAGGCAATCAGCCCCAGCATTTT. It encodes CSVLPGGNQPQHF. The genes are TRBV29-1 and TRBJ1-5; D unresolved. Trimming removed 5 bases at V and 2 bases at J, with 10 bases between. Germline values: CDR1 SQVTM, CDR2 ANQGSEA. The CDR3 runs to 13 residues. The full variable domain, with the rest looked up from reference TRBV29-1 and TRBJ1-5, is SAVISQKPSRDICQRGTSLTIQCQVDSQVTMMFWYRQQPGQSLTLIATANQGSEATYESGFVIDKFPISRPNLTFSTLTVSNMSPEDSSIYLCSVLPGGNQPQHFGDGTRLSIL.

V gene TRBV21-1 combines with J gene TRBJ1-4. TRBV21-1 is tagged as a pseudogene. CDR3 size: 15 residues. The CDR3 coding sequence is TGTGCCAGCAGCACCCAGGAGGCAACTAATGAAAAACTGTTTTTT. The encoded protein is CASSTQEATNEKLFF.

The chain links TRBV19 to TRBJ1-1, with a possible D match to TRBD1 (6 bases). The CDR3 length is 16 residues. Trimming took 5 bases from V and 0 from J, leaving 16 bases between them. Looked up from germline, CDR1 is LNHDA and CDR2 is SQIVND (reference sequence). The CDR3 region is CASSSRGFPMNTEAFF. CDR3 in DNA: TGTGCCAGTAGTTCTAGGGGGTTCCCCATGAACACTGAAGCTTTCTTT. The variable domain in full, completed from reference TRBV19 and TRBJ1-1, reads DGGITQSPKYLFRKEGQNVTLSCEQNLNHDAMYWYRQDPGQGLRLIYYSQIVNDFQKGDIAEGYSVSREKKESFPLTVTSAQKNPTAFYLCASSSRGFPMNTEAFFGQGTRLTVV.

This sequence joins TRBV2 and TRBJ1-2; 7 nucleotides agree with TRBD1. The CDR3 is made up of 17 amino acids. The V gene end was trimmed by 7 bases and the J gene end by 2 bases; junction bases not matched to a gene: 16. Germline V CDR1 and CDR2: SNHLY, FYNNEI. CDR3 nucleotide sequence: TGTGCCAGCACCGACGGAGGGACAGTCTACCTCAACTATGGCTACACCTTC. Protein product: CASTDGGTVYLNYGYTF.

This clone appeared a few times. This chain connects TRBV19 to TRBJ1-3, with D unclear. Germline V gene data show CDR1 as LNHDA and CDR2 as SQIVND (reference sequence). The CDR3 spans 14 residues. Trimming shortened V by 10 bases and J by 4 bases, and 17 bases separated the two germline ends. The chain's CDR3 is CATLSEGRGNTIYF. In nucleotides, the CDR3 is TGTGCCACCCTTTCGGAAGGGAGAGGAAACACCATATATTTT.

This clone has only a few counts. The genes are TRBV7-2 and TRBJ2-1, with D tentatively TRBD2 (6 bases). Germline assignment: CDR1 SGHTA and CDR2 FQGNSA. This CDR3 region has 17 residues. Deletions cut 3 bases from V and 3 bases from J, with 18 bases between. The CDR3 DNA reads as TGTGCCAGCAGCTTGAGTGCGGGCGGGGCAAACTACAATGAGCAGTTCTTC. Its protein product is CASSLSAGGANYNEQFF.

This clone showed up just a few times. This sequence joins TRBV24-1 and TRBJ1-4; D is perhaps TRBD1 (5 bases). CDR3 size: 13 residues. The V end was cut by 2 bases, the J end by 6 bases, with 6 bases between. Germline lookup yields CDR1 KGHDR and CDR2 SFDVKD. In DNA, the CDR3 is TGTGCCACCAGTGATTCGGGGGATGAAAAACTGTTTTTT. It is translated as CATSDSGDEKLFF.

This clone was counted once. The chain is built from TRBV19 and TRBJ1-2; 7 positions agree with TRBD1. V shed 4 bases, J shed 6 bases, and the junction held 5 bases outside the gene matches. Germline V gene data show CDR1 as LNHDA and CDR2 as SQIVND (reference sequence). The CDR3 length is 13 residues. As DNA, the CDR3 is TGTGCCAGTAGTAGTTTAGGACAGGATGGCTACACCTTC. Protein: CASSSLGQDGYTF.